Sequencing of this TCR beta chain was carried out in a study of T cells after yellow fever vaccination. Study in general: Fractions of low cell number were prepared using SMART-Seq v4 Ultra Low Input.

They built TCR cDNA with 5'RACE template switching, a step that put in a universal primer site and UMIs. Each CDR3 protein gets one entry after TCRdb re-called the 5' RACE reads with MiXCR. This table holds 200,000 to 300,000 distinct CDR3 sequences, around 6.7% found once. This clonotype was counted a few times. The antigen is unknown. Findings and limits, study-wide: A secondary response was less intense yet reached its peak sooner, at day 5 versus 15. The study re-detected most primary-vaccination clones after the booster (under 97% CD4, 88% CD8).

After removal of 4 bases from V and 3 bases from J, the junction contained 11 bases not matched to a gene. The CDR3 runs 17 residues. The starting material was CD4+ T cells sorted from PBMCs, obtained on the day of the yellow fever booster vaccination. This clonotype originated in a man younger than 40 who received the YFV17D yellow fever vaccine. The chain has TRBV12-3 or TRBV12-4 and TRBJ2-3; TRBD2 agrees at 9 bases. The CDR3 DNA is TGTGCCAGCAGTTCCCAGACTAGCGGAGAGGGGACAGATACGCAGTATTTT. It encodes CASSSQTSGEGTDTQYF.